This T cell receptor beta chain was observed in a study of graft-versus-host responses after intestinal transplantation. Germline-derived CDR1 and CDR2 are SGHTA and FQGTGA. V gave up 1 base and J gave up 3 bases; unmatched junction bases: 17. This CDR3 contains 21 residues. In regard to this clone: The antigen is undetermined.

Repertoires were generated with immunoSEQ multiplex PCR, while TCRdb's copy carries only in-frame clones and drops some. The sample holds 140,000 or so clones, 85% to 95% seen once. The specimen comprised unstimulated CD4+ T cells sorted from spleen or lymph node cells, sampled before intestinal transplant. The sequence came from a human donor who received an intestinal transplant. This chain joins TRBV7-3 and TRBJ2-2; 10 positions match TRBD2. The CDR3 coding sequence is TGTGCCAGCAGCTTAAGTTCCCGGGCTAGCGGGAGTATAAGCTACACCGGGGAGCTGTTTTTT. Translated, it gives CASSLSSRASGSISYTGELFF.